This T cell receptor (beta chain) was captured in a study of graft-versus-host responses after intestinal transplantation. Background on the study: Recipients were all induced with anti-thymocyte globulin, then given tacrolimus and steroids for two to three years.

The table came from immunoSEQ multiplex PCR; TCRdb's copy has only in-frame clones and leaves some out. The sample includes tens of thousands of clones, roughly 90% of them seen just once. Overall study results and limits: Researchers found GvH clones in recipient marrow, and some showed up first in ileum or blood. Some patients had graft-donor T cell macrochimerism, and their allografts showed high graft-versus-host to host-versus-graft clonal ratios.

Graft tissue processing released intraepithelial and lamina propria lymphocytes. This clone was found once. What it binds is unknown. The source material was ileum tissue, sampled around 350 days after transplant. The receptor comes from a human patient who received an intestinal transplant, so some T cells may come from the graft donor.

The CDR3 DNA sequence: TGTGCCAGCAGTACTCGACAGAGAGGGACTTCCTACGAGCAGTACTTC. Translation gives CASSTRQRGTSYEQYF. The chain links TRBV28 to TRBJ2-5; a weak D match, TRBD2 (6 bases). The DNA end is a closer match to TRBJ2-7, so the J assignment may be wrong. The CDR3 spans 16 residues. Per germline, CDR1 MDHEN and CDR2 SYDVKM.